This TCR beta chain comes out of a study of chemoradiotherapy in HPV16-positive cancers. CDR3 length: 14 residues. V lost 1 base to trimming and J lost 6 bases, with 10 bases between them. Per germline, CDR1 SGHTA and CDR2 FQGNSA. This clone showed up just once. The data were produced by immunoSEQ multiplex PCR, yet TCRdb's version contains in-frame clones alone and is incomplete. The data contain under 3,500 clones, 83% of them singletons. The sample in question was tumor tissue, obtained from a patient who underwent chemoradiotherapy. The receptor was isolated from a human donor with HPV-associated anogenital cancer. The chain recombines TRBV7-2 with TRBJ2-1; the D is unclear. CDR3: CASSLDVSRNEQFF. The CDR3 DNA reads TGTGCCAGCAGCTTAGATGTTAGCCGCAATGAGCAGTTCTTC. The variable domain in full, with the rest retrieved from reference TRBV7-2 and TRBJ2-1, is GAGVSQSPSNKVTEKGKDVELRCDPISGHTALYWYRQSLGQGLEFLIYFQGNSAPDKSGLPSDRFSAERTGGSVSTLTIQRTQQEDSAVYLCASSLDVSRNEQFFGPGTRLTVL.